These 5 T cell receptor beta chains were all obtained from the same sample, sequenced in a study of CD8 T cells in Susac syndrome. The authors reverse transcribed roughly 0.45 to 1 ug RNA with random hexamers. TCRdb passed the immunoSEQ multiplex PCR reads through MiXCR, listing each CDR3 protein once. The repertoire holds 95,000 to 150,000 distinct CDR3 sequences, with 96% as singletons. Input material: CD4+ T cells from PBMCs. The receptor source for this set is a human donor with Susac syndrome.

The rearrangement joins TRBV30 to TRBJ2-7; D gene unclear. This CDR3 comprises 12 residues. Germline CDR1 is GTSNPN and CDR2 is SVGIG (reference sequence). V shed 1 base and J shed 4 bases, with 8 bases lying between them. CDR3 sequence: CAWSAVRYEQYF. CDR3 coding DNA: TGTGCCTGGAGTGCAGTCCGGTACGAGCAGTACTTC.

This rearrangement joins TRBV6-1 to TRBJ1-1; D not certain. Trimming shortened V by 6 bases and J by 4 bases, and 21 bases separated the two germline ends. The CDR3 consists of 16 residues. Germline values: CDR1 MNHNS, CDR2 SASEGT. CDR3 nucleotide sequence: TGTGCCAGCAGCGGAACGGGTGCGGGCGTACGCACTGAAGCTTTCTTT. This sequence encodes CASSGTGAGVRTEAFF.

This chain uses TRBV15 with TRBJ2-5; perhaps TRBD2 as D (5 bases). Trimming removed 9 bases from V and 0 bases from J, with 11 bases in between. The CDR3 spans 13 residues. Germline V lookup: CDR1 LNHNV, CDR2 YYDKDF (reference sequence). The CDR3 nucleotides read TGTGCCACTAACCGGGATTACCAAGAGACCCAGTACTTC. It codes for CATNRDYQETQYF. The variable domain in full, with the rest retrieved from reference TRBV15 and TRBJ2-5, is DAMVIQNPRYQVTQFGKPVTLSCSQTLNHNVMYWYQQKSSQAPKLLFHYYDKDFNNEADTPDNFQSRRPNTSFCFLDIRSPGLGDTAMYLCATNRDYQETQYFGPGTRLLVL.

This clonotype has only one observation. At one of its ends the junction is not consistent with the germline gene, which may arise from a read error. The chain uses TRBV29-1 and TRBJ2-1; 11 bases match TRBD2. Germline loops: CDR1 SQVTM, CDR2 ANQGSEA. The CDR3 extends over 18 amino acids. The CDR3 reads CSVETGGVTGLAGLRQTF. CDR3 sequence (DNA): TGCAGCGTTGAAACGGGGGGGGTCACAGGACTAGCGGGCCTGCGGCAAACCTTC.

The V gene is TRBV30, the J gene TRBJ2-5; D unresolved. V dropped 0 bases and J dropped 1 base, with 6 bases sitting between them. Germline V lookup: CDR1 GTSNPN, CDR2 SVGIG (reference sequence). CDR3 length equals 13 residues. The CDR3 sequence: CAWSVEFQETQYF. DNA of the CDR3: TGTGCCTGGAGTGTAGAGTTCCAAGAGACCCAGTACTTC.